The next 21 T cell receptor beta chains were all read from a single sample in a study of T cell repertoires in cytomegalovirus infection. These receptors' antigens are unknown. TCRdb recomputed calls from the reads with MiXCR, one row per CDR3 protein. The sample shows hundreds of thousands of distinct CDR3 sequences, around 35% of them seen only once. Sequencing was performed on cultured PBMCs, taken from culture after CMV antigen stimulation. The receptors derive from a human donor in good health (CMV status not recorded). Some clones in this sample may be carry-over from other donors' samples.

The chain employs TRBV20-1 and TRBJ2-3, with 10 positions matching TRBD2. The V gene end was trimmed by 5 bases and the J gene end by 2 bases; junction bases not matched to a gene: 4. Germline lookup yields CDR1 DFQATT and CDR2 SNEGSKA (reference sequence). There are 14 residues in the CDR3. The CDR3 region has the DNA TGCAGTGCTCCCACTAGCGGGGCCACAGATACGCAGTATTTT. Protein product: CSAPTSGATDTQYF.

This clonotype was seen only a few times. V usage is TRBV2 and J usage is TRBJ2-5; D is undetermined. The germline gives CDR1 SNHLY, CDR2 FYNNEI. The CDR3 sequence is 14 residues long. V lost 4 bases to trimming and J lost 0 bases, with 9 bases between them. The CDR3 DNA reads TGTGCCAGCAGTGCGCGGCCGTACCAAGAGACCCAGTACTTC. It specifies CASSARPYQETQYF.

V usage is TRBV28 and J usage is TRBJ1-5; a possible D gene is TRBD1 (5 bases). The CDR3 totals 15 residues. Trimming removed 2 bases from V and 6 bases from J, with 14 bases in between. CDR1 MDHEN and CDR2 SYDVKM come from the germline V gene. Here the CDR3 reads CASSLTGLVGQPQHF. The CDR3 bases are TGTGCCAGCAGTTTAACGGGGCTTGTAGGTCAGCCCCAGCATTTT. The full variable domain, completed using reference TRBV28 and TRBJ1-5, is DVKVTQSSRYLVKRTGEKVFLECVQDMDHENMFWYRQDPGLGLRLIYFSYDVKMKEKGDIPEGYSVSREKKERFSLILESASTNQTSMYLCASSLTGLVGQPQHFGDGTRLSIL.

V usage is TRBV29-1 and J usage is TRBJ2-5; D is undetermined. This CDR3 is built from 13 residues. Per germline, CDR1 SQVTM and CDR2 ANQGSEA. Trimming pared 4 bases from V and 1 base from J, leaving 10 bases between. CDR3 residues: CSVGGLTQETQYF. The DNA for the CDR3 is TGCAGCGTTGGCGGCCTGACCCAAGAGACCCAGTACTTC.

This clonotype was seen more than once but under ten times. The V call is TRBV12-3 or TRBV12-4, the J call TRBJ1-3, with a weak D call TRBD1 (5 bases). CDR3 length: 15 residues. Trimming removed 10 bases from V and 3 bases from J, with 19 bases in between. Here the CDR3 DNA reads TGTGCCAAAAGTGCTAGTCGGACATGTGGAAACACCATATATTTT. This codes for CAKSASRTCGNTIYF.

In its sample, this clonotype was seen many times. The rearrangement joins TRBV7-2 to TRBJ1-1; 8 positions agree with TRBD1. CDR3 length: 11 residues. The junction had 3 bases not matched to a gene; V was cut back by 5 bases and J by 10 bases. Germline V gene data show CDR1 as SGHTA and CDR2 as FQGNSA. The CDR3 nucleotides are TGTGCCAGCAGCCCGACAGGGGTAGCTTTCTTT. Translation: CASSPTGVAFF.

This clonotype occurred many times. The chain employs TRBV7-2 and TRBJ2-1; D is possibly TRBD1 or TRBD2 (5 bases each). There are 13 residues in the CDR3. The V end was cut by 6 bases, the J end by 5 bases, with 11 bases between. Germline V gene sequence: CDR1 SGHTA, CDR2 FQGNSA. The CDR3 is CASSRGLHNEQFF. CDR3 in DNA: TGTGCCAGCAGTCGGGGCCTCCACAATGAGCAGTTCTTC.

V gene TRBV15 combines with J gene TRBJ2-3; TRBD1 matches 7 bases. The CDR3 contains 15 residues. Germline CDR1 is LNHNV and CDR2 is YYDKDF (reference sequence). Trimming cost V 6 bases and J 4 bases; bases outside gene matches: 10. The CDR3 region has the DNA TGTGCCACCAGTCACTTACAGGGGCCGGCAGATACGCAGTATTTT. The encoded protein is CATSHLQGPADTQYF.

This clonotype came up a few times. This chain links TRBV28 with TRBJ2-1; TRBD1 matches 9 bases. V trimming: 8 bases; J trimming: 5 bases; junction bases outside the gene matches: 16. CDR3 length: 17 amino acids. Germline CDR1 is MDHEN and CDR2 is SYDVKM. The DNA for the CDR3 is TGTGCCAGCGGATTCCCCCCCCGGGGACAGGGCGACAATGAGCAGTTCTTC. As protein: CASGFPPRGQGDNEQFF. Looking up the rest from reference TRBV28 and TRBJ2-1 gives the full variable domain: DVKVTQSSRYLVKRTGEKVFLECVQDMDHENMFWYRQDPGLGLRLIYFSYDVKMKEKGDIPEGYSVSREKKERFSLILESASTNQTSMYLCASGFPPRGQGDNEQFFGPGTRLTVL.

This clonotype was recorded a few times. CDR3 in amino acids: CATLAELSYNSPLHF. CDR3 DNA: TGTGCCACGCTAGCCGAACTCTCCTATAATTCACCCCTCCACTTT. The chain has TRBV10-3 and TRBJ1-6; D not resolved. V dropped 10 bases and J dropped 0 bases, with 13 bases sitting between them. In germline, CDR1 is ENHRY, CDR2 SYGVKD. The CDR3 has 15 residues.

V is TRBV5-6 and J is TRBJ1-1, with D possibly matching TRBD1 (6 bases). Deletions cut 3 bases from V and 6 bases from J, with 24 bases between. The CDR3 sequence is 17 residues long. The germline CDR1 and CDR2 sequences are SGHDT and YYEEEE. The CDR3 reads CASSWEITRTEGAEAFF. CDR3 bases: TGTGCCAGCAGCTGGGAAATTACCCGGACAGAAGGGGCTGAAGCTTTCTTT.

The chain has TRBV6-2 or TRBV6-3 and TRBJ2-7; 8 bases line up with TRBD1. This CDR3 has 18 residues. V was pared by 0 bases and J by 4 bases, with 14 bases of the junction left unmatched. CDR1 and CDR2 from the germline V gene are MNHEY and SVGEGT. The CDR3 DNA sequence: TGTGCCAGCAGTTACTCCATGAGCGGGCTTGACAGGGGATACGAGCAGTACTTC. The encoded protein is CASSYSMSGLDRGYEQYF.

This rearrangement joins TRBV19 to TRBJ2-5; 8 bases align to TRBD2. The germline V gene encodes CDR1 LNHDA and CDR2 SQIVND (reference sequence). The CDR3 totals 15 residues. V shed 3 bases and J 2 bases; nucleotides not matched to a gene: 5. The CDR3 here is CASSMLAGGQETQYF. CDR3 DNA sequence: TGTGCCAGTAGTATGCTAGCGGGCGGACAAGAGACCCAGTACTTC.

The chain combines TRBV5-4 with TRBJ2-5; D call uncertain. The germline V gene encodes CDR1 SGHNT and CDR2 YYREEE (reference sequence). The CDR3 is made up of 15 amino acids. The germline V and J ends were trimmed by 3 bases and 4 bases, with 16 bases remaining between them. The CDR3 reads CASSYGEAPGETQYF. The DNA for the CDR3 is TGTGCCAGCAGCTACGGTGAGGCCCCAGGAGAGACCCAGTACTTC.

This clonotype was found many times. V is TRBV12-3 or TRBV12-4 and J is TRBJ1-1; tentatively, D is TRBD1 (5 bases). The CDR3 is 12 amino acids. Between the trimmed V and J ends, which lost 6 bases and 3 bases, there was a span of 8 bases. CDR3 in amino acids: CASSPGYTEAFF. The CDR3 region has the DNA TGTGCCAGCAGCCCAGGGTACACTGAAGCTTTCTTT.

This clonotype was found a few times. The chain joins TRBV7-2 to TRBJ2-7, with 8 nucleotides matching TRBD2. This CDR3 is 16 amino acids long. Germline V gene data show CDR1 as SGHTA and CDR2 as FQGNSA. Trimming cost V 2 bases and J 3 bases; bases outside gene matches: 9. For the CDR3, the DNA is TGTGCCAGCAGCTTATCGGTTGCGGGGGGAAACTACGAGCAGTACTTC. Translated: CASSLSVAGGNYEQYF.

This clonotype has just a few counts. V is TRBV7-2 and J is TRBJ1-4; 8 bases agree with TRBD1. The CDR3 length is 16 residues. V shed 1 base and J 6 bases; nucleotides not matched to a gene: 7. In germline, CDR1 is SGHTA, CDR2 FQGNSA. Here the CDR3 DNA reads TGTGCCAGCAGCTTAGGTCAGGGGGCGAGGGATGAAAAACTGTTTTTT. Residues: CASSLGQGARDEKLFF.

This clonotype appeared many times. CDR3 nucleotides: TGTGCCAGCAGCTCGGGACAGGGCAGAACCCAGTACTTC. Translation: CASSSGQGRTQYF. This chain links TRBV7-6 with TRBJ2-5; 9 nucleotides align to TRBD1. This CDR3 region has 13 residues. Germline trimming cut 4 bases from V and 8 bases from J; bases unmatched to any gene: 5. CDR1 is SGHVS, CDR2 FNYEAQ, per germline.

The table lists this clonotype with a few counts. The V gene is TRBV7-6, the J gene TRBJ1-1, with 12 positions matching TRBD1. Germline V CDR1 and CDR2: SGHVS, FNYEAQ. The CDR3 runs to 15 residues. J gave up 6 bases and V 5 bases, and 7 bases lay outside the gene matches. In DNA form, the CDR3 reads TGTGCCAGCAGCCCCGGGGGACAGGGGGCGCCTGAAGCTTTCTTT. Its protein is CASSPGGQGAPEAFF.

This clonotype was picked up many times. The chain uses TRBV11-2 and TRBJ1-1, with D unclear. The germline gives CDR1 SGHAT, CDR2 FQNNGV. This CDR3 spans 15 amino acids. Trimming removed 0 bases from V and 3 bases from J, with 11 bases in between. The CDR3 sequence is CASSLDLRKHTEAFF. CDR3 sequence (DNA): TGTGCCAGCAGCTTAGACCTCAGGAAACACACTGAAGCTTTCTTT. Complete variable domain (other parts from reference TRBV11-2 and TRBJ1-1): EAGVAQSPRYKIIEKRQSVAFWCNPISGHATLYWYQQILGQGPKLLIQFQNNGVVDDSQLPKDRFSAERLKGVDSTLKIQPAKLEDSAVYLCASSLDLRKHTEAFFGQGTRLTVV.

This clonotype was observed at least ten times. The V and J genes are TRBV7-2 and TRBJ1-1; D not resolved. Per germline, CDR1 SGHTA and CDR2 FQGNSA. Trimming stripped 0 bases from V and 2 bases from J, with 7 bases between. The CDR3 has 14 residues. The CDR3 region is CASSLAGDNTEAFF. The CDR3 nucleotides are TGTGCCAGCAGCTTAGCGGGAGACAACACTGAAGCTTTCTTT. The full variable domain, with the rest looked up from reference TRBV7-2 and TRBJ1-1, is GAGVSQSPSNKVTEKGKDVELRCDPISGHTALYWYRQSLGQGLEFLIYFQGNSAPDKSGLPSDRFSAERTGGSVSTLTIQRTQQEDSAVYLCASSLAGDNTEAFFGQGTRLTVV.